This record covers a single T cell receptor (beta chain). Its antigen is currently unknown. The data stem from a study of siplizumab effects on memory and regulatory T cells. Generated by immunoSEQ multiplex PCR, the TCRdb table keeps only in-frame clones and is missing some. The data contain roughly 93,000 clones, around 94% of them singletons. In germline, CDR1 is SGHNT, CDR2 YYREEE (reference sequence). V lost 0 bases and J lost 9; bases outside the gene matches: 9. The CDR3 consists of 14 residues. Findings of the study overall: To unstimulated subsets, only a minor fraction of alloreactive clones could be mapped. Confirmation was lacking for the suppressive function of proliferating Tregs derived from siplizumab cultures.

Sequencing was done on a sample of non-Treg CD4+ T cells sorted from blood. The chain is built from TRBV5-4 and TRBJ2-7; 7 positions agree with TRBD1. The TCR was taken from a human donor in good health. The CDR3 nucleotides read TGTGCCAGCAGCTTGGGCAGGCGATCAGGGGGGCAGTACTTC. Its protein product is CASSLGRRSGGQYF.